Included here is one T cell receptor (beta chain) sequence, with context. Antigen specificity is unknown. Samples came from axillary lymph nodes draining the breast cancer. The data were taken from a study of breast tumors, draining lymph nodes, adjacent tissues. The study's findings and limits: Data fit most tumor T cells coming from lymph node, expanding in tumor. Data only fit, rather than demonstrated, lymph node origin of most tumor T cells. Tumor TCR diversity was below lymph nodes but above nontumor tissue.

TCRdb ran MiXCR on the multiplex PCR reads and lists one entry per CDR3 protein. Of approximately 88,000 distinct CDR3 sequences in the sample, approximately 28% were seen once. With 5 bases removed from V and 2 bases from J, the gap between germline ends came to 16 bases. Germline CDR1 is MNHEY and CDR2 is SVGEGT. The CDR3 is 16 amino acids. Material: axillary lymph node tissue. The TCR was taken from a female donor with breast cancer. Some clones in this sample may be carry-over from other donors' samples. The chain links TRBV6-2 or TRBV6-3 to TRBJ2-1; a possible D gene is TRBD1 (6 bases). In nucleotides, the CDR3 is TGTGCCAGCAGTCATTTGCCAGGACAGCCCTACAATGAGCAGTTCTTC. This encodes CASSHLPGQPYNEQFF.